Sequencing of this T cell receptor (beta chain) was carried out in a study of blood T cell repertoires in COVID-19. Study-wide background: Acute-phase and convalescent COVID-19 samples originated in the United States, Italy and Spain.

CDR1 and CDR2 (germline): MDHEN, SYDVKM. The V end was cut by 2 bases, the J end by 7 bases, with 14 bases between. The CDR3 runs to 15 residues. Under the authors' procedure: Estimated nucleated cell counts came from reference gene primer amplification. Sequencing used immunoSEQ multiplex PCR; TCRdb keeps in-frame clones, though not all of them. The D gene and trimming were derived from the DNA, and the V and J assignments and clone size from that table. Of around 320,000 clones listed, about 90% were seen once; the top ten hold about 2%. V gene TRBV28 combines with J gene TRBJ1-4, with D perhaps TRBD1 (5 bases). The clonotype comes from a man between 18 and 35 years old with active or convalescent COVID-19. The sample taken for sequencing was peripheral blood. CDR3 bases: TGTGCCAGCAGTTTACCCCCAGGGCAGGTTGAAAAACTGTTTTTT. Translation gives CASSLPPGQVEKLFF.